This T cell receptor beta chain appears in the sequencing data of a study of identical twins. Germline assignment: CDR1 MDHEN and CDR2 SYDVKM. Unmatched junction bases numbered 14, after V lost 8 bases and J lost 6 bases. The CDR3 loop spans 16 amino acids. Each CDR3 protein is one row after TCRdb ran MiXCR on the 5' RACE reads. Here the sample spans approximately 1.8 million distinct CDR3 sequences, less than 35% being singletons. The material sequenced was cord blood. The source of this sequence is a newborn girl in good health. This chain links TRBV28 with TRBJ1-5; 9 bases are shared with TRBD1. The CDR3 DNA follows: TGTGCCAGCGGAGGGGAACAGGGGGCTTTTACTCAGCCCCAGCATTTT. Encoded protein: CASGGEQGAFTQPQHF.